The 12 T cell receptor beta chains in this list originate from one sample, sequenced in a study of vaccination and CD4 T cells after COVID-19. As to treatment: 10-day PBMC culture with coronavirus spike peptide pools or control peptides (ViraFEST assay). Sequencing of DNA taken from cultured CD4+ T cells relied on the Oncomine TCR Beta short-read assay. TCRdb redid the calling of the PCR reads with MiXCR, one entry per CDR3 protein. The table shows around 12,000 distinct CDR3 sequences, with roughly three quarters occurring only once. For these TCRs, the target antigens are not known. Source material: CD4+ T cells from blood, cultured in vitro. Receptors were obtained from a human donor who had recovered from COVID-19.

CDR3 loop: CSARAGSVYGYTF. The DNA for the CDR3 is TGCAGTGCTAGAGCGGGCAGCGTCTATGGCTACACCTTC. The chain joins TRBV20-1 to TRBJ1-2; no clear D. Germline CDR1 and CDR2: DFQATT and SNEGSKA (reference sequence). The ends were cut back, 1 base at V and 4 bases at J, with 10 bases in the middle. The CDR3 spans 13 residues.

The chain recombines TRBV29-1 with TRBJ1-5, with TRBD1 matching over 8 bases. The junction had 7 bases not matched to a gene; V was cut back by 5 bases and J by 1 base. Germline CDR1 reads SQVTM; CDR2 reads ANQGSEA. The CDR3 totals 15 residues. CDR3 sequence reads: CSVTQGGVSNQPQHF. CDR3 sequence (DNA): TGCAGCGTTACACAGGGGGGGGTGAGCAATCAGCCCCAGCATTTT.

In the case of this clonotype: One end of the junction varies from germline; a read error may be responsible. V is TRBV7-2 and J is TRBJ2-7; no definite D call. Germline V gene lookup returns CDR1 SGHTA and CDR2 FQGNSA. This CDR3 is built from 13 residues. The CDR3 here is CATSTAVSLEQYF. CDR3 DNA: TGTGCCACCAGCACCGCGGTGAGTCTCGAGCAGTACTTC. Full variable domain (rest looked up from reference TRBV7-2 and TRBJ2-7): GAGVSQSPSNKVTEKGKDVELRCDPISGHTALYWYRQSLGQGLEFLIYFQGNSAPDKSGLPSDRFSAERTGGSVSTLTIQRTQQEDSAVYLCATSTAVSLEQYFGPGTRLTVT.

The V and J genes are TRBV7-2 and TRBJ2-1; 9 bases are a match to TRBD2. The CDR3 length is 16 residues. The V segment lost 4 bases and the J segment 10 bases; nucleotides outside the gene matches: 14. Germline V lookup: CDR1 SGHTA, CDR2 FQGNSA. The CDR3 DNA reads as TGTGCCAGCAGCTCCCGGGGGGGTAGCGGGGGCGGGGAGCAGTTCTTC. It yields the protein CASSSRGGSGGGEQFF.

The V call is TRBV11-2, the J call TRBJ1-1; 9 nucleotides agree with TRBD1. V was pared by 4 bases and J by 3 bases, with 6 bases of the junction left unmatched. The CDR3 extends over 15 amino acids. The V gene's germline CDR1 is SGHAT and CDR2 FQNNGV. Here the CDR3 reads CASSSTQGAYTEAFF. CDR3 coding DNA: TGTGCCAGCAGCTCCACACAGGGGGCCTACACTGAAGCTTTCTTT.

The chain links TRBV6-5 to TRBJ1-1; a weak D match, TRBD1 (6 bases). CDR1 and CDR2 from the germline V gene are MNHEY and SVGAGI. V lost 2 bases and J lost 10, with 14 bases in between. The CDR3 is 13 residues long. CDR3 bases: TGTGCCAGCAGTTACACGGGGGCGCGTGGAGCTTTCTTT. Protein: CASSYTGARGAFF.

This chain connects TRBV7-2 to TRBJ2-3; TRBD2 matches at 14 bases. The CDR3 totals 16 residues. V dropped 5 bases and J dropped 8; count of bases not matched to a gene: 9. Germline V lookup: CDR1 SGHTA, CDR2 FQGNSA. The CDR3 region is CASSLGLAGGESTQYF. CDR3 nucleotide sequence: TGTGCCAGCAGCCTCGGACTAGCGGGGGGAGAGAGTACGCAGTATTTT.

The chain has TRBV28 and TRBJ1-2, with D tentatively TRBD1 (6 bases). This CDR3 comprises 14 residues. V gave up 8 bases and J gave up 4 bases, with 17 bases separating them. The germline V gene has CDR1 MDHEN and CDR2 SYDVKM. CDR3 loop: CASRTEPSFYGYTF. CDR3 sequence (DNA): TGTGCCAGCCGGACAGAACCTTCATTCTATGGCTACACCTTC.

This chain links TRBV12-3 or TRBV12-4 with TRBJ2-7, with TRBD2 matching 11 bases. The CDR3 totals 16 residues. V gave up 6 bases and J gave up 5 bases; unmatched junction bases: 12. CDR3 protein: CASSSPLAGVDHEQYF. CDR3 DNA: TGTGCCAGCAGCTCCCCACTAGCGGGAGTCGACCACGAGCAGTACTTC.

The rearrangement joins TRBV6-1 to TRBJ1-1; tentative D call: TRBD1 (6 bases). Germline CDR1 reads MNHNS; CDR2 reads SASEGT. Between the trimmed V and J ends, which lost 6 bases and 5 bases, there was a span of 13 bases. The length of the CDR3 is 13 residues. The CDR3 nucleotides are TGTGCCAGCAGGGGGGGGGCAGGGACTGAAGCTTTCTTT. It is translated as CASRGGAGTEAFF.

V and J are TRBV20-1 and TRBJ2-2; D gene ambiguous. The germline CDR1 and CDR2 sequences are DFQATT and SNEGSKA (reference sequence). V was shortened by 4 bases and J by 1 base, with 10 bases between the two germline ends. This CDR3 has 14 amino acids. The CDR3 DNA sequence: TGCAGTGCTATGGCAAAGAAGAACACCGGGGAGCTGTTTTTT. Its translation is CSAMAKKNTGELFF.

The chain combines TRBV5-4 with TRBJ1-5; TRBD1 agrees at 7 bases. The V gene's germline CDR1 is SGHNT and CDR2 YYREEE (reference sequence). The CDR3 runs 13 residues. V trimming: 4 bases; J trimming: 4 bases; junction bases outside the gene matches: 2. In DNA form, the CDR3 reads TGTGCCAGCAGCACGGGACAGAATCAGCCCCAGCATTTT. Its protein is CASSTGQNQPQHF.